Below are 26 T cell receptor beta chains sequenced from a single sample in a study of brain T cells in children with intractable seizures. TCRdb's copy holds only in-frame clones and misses some; the assay was immunoSEQ multiplex PCR. The table has 110,000 or so clones, 94% seen once. The sequenced sample was peripheral blood, obtained at surgery. The origin of the receptors is a boy under two years old with hemimegalencephaly and intractable seizures.

The CDR3 loop reads CASSPHRPGAVNSPLHF. In DNA form, the CDR3 reads TGTGCCAGCAGCCCCCATCGGCCAGGGGCTGTTAATTCACCCCTCCACTTT. The chain carries TRBV3-1 (or the pseudogene TRBV3-2) and TRBJ1-6; D might be TRBD1 (6 bases). Per the germline V gene, CDR1 is LGHDT and CDR2 is YNNKEL (reference sequence). The ends were cut back, 4 bases at V and 6 bases at J, with 19 bases in the middle. This CDR3 has 17 residues.

The chain combines TRBV18 with TRBJ1-1, with 7 bases that match TRBD1. CDR1 and CDR2 from the germline V gene are KGHSH and LQKENI. Trimming at V came to 5 bases and at J to 5 bases, leaving 5 bases not matched to a gene. CDR3 length: 13 residues. The CDR3 coding sequence is TGTGCCAGCTCATCAAACAGGGGAACTGAAGCTTTCTTT. It specifies CASSSNRGTEAFF.

DNA of the CDR3: TGTGCCACCAGCAGGACCACAGGGAGGGGGAACGAGCAGTACTTC. Its protein product is CATSRTTGRGNEQYF. This chain uses TRBV15 with TRBJ2-7; tentatively, D is TRBD2 (7 bases). Trimming left V 3 bases short and J 5 bases short, with 17 bases between. Germline values: CDR1 LNHNV, CDR2 YYDKDF (reference sequence). The CDR3 consists of 15 residues. The full variable domain, completed using reference TRBV15 and TRBJ2-7, is DAMVIQNPRYQVTQFGKPVTLSCSQTLNHNVMYWYQQKSSQAPKLLFHYYDKDFNNEADTPDNFQSRRPNTSFCFLDIRSPGLGDTAMYLCATSRTTGRGNEQYFGPGTRLTVT.

The rearrangement uses TRBV7-3 and TRBJ2-1; D not resolved. The V gene lost 1 base and the J gene lost 8 bases, with 6 bases spanning the gap. Germline CDR1 SGHTA, CDR2 FQGTGA. This CDR3 is 12 amino acids long. CDR3 residues: CASSLKGDEQFF. The CDR3 coding sequence is TGTGCCAGCAGCTTAAAGGGCGATGAGCAGTTCTTC.

The rearrangement links TRBV3-1 (or the pseudogene TRBV3-2) to TRBJ1-5; D call uncertain. V was cut by 1 base and J by 3 bases, with 7 bases left in between. Germline assignment: CDR1 LGHDT and CDR2 YNNKEL (reference sequence). The CDR3 contains 14 residues. In DNA form, the CDR3 reads TGTGCCAGCAGCCAAGGGCTGATCAATCAGCCCCAGCATTTT. It encodes CASSQGLINQPQHF.

The chain employs TRBV2 and TRBJ2-7; 13 positions match TRBD2. V trimming: 6 bases; J trimming: 5 bases; junction bases outside the gene matches: 7. Germline-derived CDR1 and CDR2 are SNHLY and FYNNEI. This CDR3 spans 15 amino acids. CDR3 nucleotides: TGTGCCAGCAGCGGCCGGACTAGCGGGAGCCACGAGCAGTACTTC. Residues: CASSGRTSGSHEQYF. The full variable domain, rest sourced from reference TRBV2 and TRBJ2-7, is EPEVTQTPSHQVTQMGQEVILRCVPISNHLYFYWYRQILGQKVEFLVSFYNNEISEKSEIFDDQFSVERPDGSNFTLKIRSTKLEDSAMYFCASSGRTSGSHEQYFGPGTRLTVT.

This chain joins TRBV7-3 and TRBJ2-3; 9 nucleotides match TRBD2. Looked up from germline, CDR1 is SGHTA and CDR2 is FQGTGA. This CDR3 has 18 amino acids. V lost 1 base, J lost 2 bases, and 10 bases stayed unmatched. CDR3 protein: CASSLIGYGTSNTDTQYF. In DNA, the CDR3 is TGTGCCAGCAGCTTAATTGGGTACGGGACTAGCAACACAGATACGCAGTATTTT.

The chain uses TRBV4-3 and TRBJ2-2, with TRBD2 matching over 9 bases. The CDR3 runs to 16 residues. The V gene end was trimmed by 2 bases and the J gene end by 1 base; junction bases not matched to a gene: 2. The V gene's germline CDR1 is LGHNA and CDR2 YSLEER. In DNA, the CDR3 is TGCGCCAGCAGCCAACTAGCGGGAATGAACACCGGGGAGCTGTTTTTT. It specifies CASSQLAGMNTGELFF.

This chain uses TRBV11-2 with TRBJ1-1; D gene uncertain. The germline CDR1 and CDR2 sequences are SGHAT and FQNNGV. The V end was cut by 3 bases, the J end by 6 bases, with 14 bases between. The CDR3 is made up of 14 amino acids. The CDR3 here is CASSFLSSKAEAFF. The CDR3 region has the DNA TGTGCCAGCAGCTTCCTAAGTAGTAAAGCTGAAGCTTTCTTT.

The gene calls are TRBV4-1 and TRBJ1-2; a weak D match, TRBD1 (6 bases). Trimming took 0 bases from V and 1 from J, leaving 12 bases between them. The germline CDR1 and CDR2 sequences are MGHRA and YSYEKL. CDR3 length equals 16 residues. DNA of the CDR3: TGCGCCAGCAGCCAAGATGAGGGGGGGATTAACTATGGCTACACCTTC. This encodes CASSQDEGGINYGYTF.

The genes are TRBV21-1 and TRBJ1-6; whether TRBD1, the table's D call, matches the DNA was not checked. TRBV21-1 is reported as a pseudogene. The CDR3 is 16 residues long. The CDR3 bases are TGTGCCAGCAGCCGGCGGGGGACAGGTTTAAATTCACCCCTCCACTTT. Protein product: CASSRRGTGLNSPLHF.

The V and J genes are TRBV6-6 and TRBJ1-6; D unresolved. V shed 0 bases and J shed 9 bases, with 15 bases lying between them. Germline CDR1 reads MNHNY; CDR2 reads SVGAGI (reference sequence). This CDR3 has 16 residues. The CDR3 sequence: CASSYSTGFVGSPLHF. As DNA, the CDR3 is TGTGCCAGCAGTTACTCGACTGGATTTGTGGGTTCACCCCTCCACTTT.

This rearrangement joins TRBV7-8 to TRBJ2-3; 13 nucleotides agree with TRBD2. Germline CDR1 and CDR2: SGHVS and FQNEAQ. V lost 4 bases to trimming and J lost 6 bases; unmatched junction nucleotides: 22. There are 21 residues in the CDR3. The CDR3 loop reads CASSSHRLTSGRRGFGDTQYF. The DNA for the CDR3 is TGTGCCAGCAGCTCCCATCGCTTGACTAGCGGGAGGAGGGGGTTCGGCGATACGCAGTATTTT.

The chain recombines TRBV7-9 with TRBJ2-5; 7 bases are a match to TRBD2. CDR3 length: 13 residues. In germline, CDR1 is SEHNR, CDR2 FQNEAQ (reference sequence). V gave up 5 bases and J gave up 6 bases; unmatched junction bases: 6. The CDR3 DNA follows: TGTGCCAGCAGCCTGGGAGGGTTTAAGACCCAGTACTTC. Amino acids: CASSLGGFKTQYF.

The chain uses TRBV25-1 and TRBJ2-6, with D hard to call. Between the trimmed V and J ends, which lost 3 bases and 0 bases, there was a span of 0 bases. The CDR3 loop spans 13 amino acids. Germline-derived CDR1 and CDR2 are MGHDK and SYGVNS. The CDR3, as DNA: TGTGCCAGCAGTGACTCTGGGGCCAACGTCCTGACTTTC. Amino acids: CASSDSGANVLTF.

This clone showed up just a few times. V usage is TRBV6-5 and J usage is TRBJ1-2; D is possibly TRBD1 (6 bases). V was cut by 4 bases and J by 4 bases, with 16 bases left in between. Per germline, CDR1 MNHEY and CDR2 SVGAGI. The length of the CDR3 is 15 residues. CDR3 bases: TGTGCCAGCAGTTTGGCCAGGGGCCTGGGCTATGGCTACACCTTC. Translated: CASSLARGLGYGYTF.

The J gene is TRBJ2-3, the V gene TRBV9, with a possible D match to TRBD2 (5 bases). Deletions cut 0 bases from V and 2 bases from J, with 10 bases between. The CDR3 runs 15 residues. Germline V gene sequence: CDR1 SGDLS, CDR2 YYNGEE. Here the CDR3 reads CASSVVGGTTDTQYF. DNA of the CDR3: TGTGCCAGCAGCGTAGTCGGAGGAACCACAGATACGCAGTATTTT.

V gene TRBV5-1 combines with J gene TRBJ2-1, with TRBD2 matching over 13 bases. Germline V gene sequence: CDR1 SGHRS, CDR2 YFSETQ. The CDR3 extends over 15 amino acids. Trimming cost V 4 bases and J 8 bases; bases outside gene matches: 6. The CDR3 loop reads CASSGGLAGPDEQFF. The CDR3 DNA follows: TGCGCCAGCAGCGGGGGACTAGCGGGACCCGATGAGCAGTTCTTC.

This rearrangement joins TRBV20-1 to TRBJ2-7, with TRBD2 matching over 7 bases. This CDR3 spans 14 amino acids. The trim removed 5 bases at V and 1 base at J, leaving 8 bases unmatched. Germline V lookup: CDR1 DFQATT, CDR2 SNEGSKA (reference sequence). DNA for the CDR3: TGCAGTGCTCGTGGGGGAGGGTCTTCCTACGAGCAGTACTTC. Translating gives CSARGGGSSYEQYF.

DNA for the CDR3: TGCGCCAGCAGCTTACACATTGCTTGGGGGTACGAGCAGTACTTC. This gives the protein CASSLHIAWGYEQYF. This chain joins TRBV5-1 and TRBJ2-7, with D tentatively TRBD1 or TRBD2 (5 bases each). The CDR3 spans 15 residues. The germline V gene encodes CDR1 SGHRS and CDR2 YFSETQ. The V end was cut by 2 bases, the J end by 4 bases, with 16 bases between.

The chain uses TRBV7-2 and TRBJ2-2, with D uncertain. V lost 4 bases, J lost 1 base, and 10 bases lay in between. This CDR3 is 15 amino acids long. Per the germline V gene, CDR1 is SGHTA and CDR2 is FQGNSA. The CDR3: CASSSSWGNTGELFF. As DNA, the CDR3 is TGTGCCAGCAGCTCCTCCTGGGGGAACACCGGGGAGCTGTTTTTT.

The rearrangement links TRBV13 to TRBJ2-6; TRBD1 agrees at 7 bases. The CDR3 is 17 amino acids. In germline, CDR1 is PRHDT, CDR2 FYEKMQ (reference sequence). The trim removed 0 bases at V and 3 bases at J, leaving 5 bases unmatched. The CDR3 sequence is CASSLGQGVFGANVLTF. The CDR3 DNA reads TGTGCCAGCAGCTTAGGCCAGGGGGTTTTTGGGGCCAACGTCCTGACTTTC.

This chain uses TRBV6-6 with TRBJ1-2, with a possible D match to TRBD1 (6 bases). Trimming cost V 5 bases and J 4 bases, with 14 bases left between them. Germline V lookup: CDR1 MNHNY, CDR2 SVGAGI (reference sequence). The CDR3 loop spans 14 amino acids. The CDR3 region has the DNA TGTGCCAGCAGTCCCCTCGAGGGGGGCTATGGCTACACCTTC. It is translated as CASSPLEGGYGYTF.

V gene TRBV4-1 combines with J gene TRBJ2-4; 9 bases agree with TRBD1. The CDR3 consists of 15 residues. Trimming took 0 bases from V and 8 from J; bases not matched to a gene: 5. Looked up from germline, CDR1 is MGHRA and CDR2 is YSYEKL. The CDR3 loop is CASSQDRQGGYIQYF. In DNA, the CDR3 is TGCGCCAGCAGCCAAGACCGACAGGGGGGGTACATTCAGTACTTC.

J is TRBJ2-2 and V is TRBV9; TRBD2 agrees at 10 bases. The germline V gene has CDR1 SGDLS and CDR2 YYNGEE. The CDR3 is made up of 15 amino acids. With 0 bases clipped from V and 5 bases from J, the junction kept 1 base outside the gene matches. CDR3 DNA: TGTGCCAGCAGCGTAGAGGGACTAGCGACCGGGGAGCTGTTTTTT. This translates into CASSVEGLATGELFF.

This chain joins TRBV7-3 and TRBJ2-3; 7 bases align to TRBD2. This CDR3 contains 15 residues. The junction had 6 bases not matched to a gene; V was cut back by 5 bases and J by 1 base. The germline CDR1 and CDR2 sequences are SGHTA and FQGTGA. The CDR3 DNA reads TGTGCCAGCAGCCTCTCTAGCGGCGGCACAGATACGCAGTATTTT. Amino acid sequence: CASSLSSGGTDTQYF.